Below, 17 T cell receptor beta chains from the same sample are listed, as sequenced in a study of early T cells in non-severe SARS-CoV-2 infection. TCRdb re-derived calls from the 5' RACE reads in MiXCR, one entry per CDR3 protein. Seen here are roughly 75,000 distinct CDR3 sequences, about a sixth observed once, and the top ten hold approximately 2.6%. The specimen was whole blood. These receptors originate from an adult who was a healthcare worker with PCR-confirmed SARS-CoV-2 infection or an uninfected control (not recorded which).

This clonotype has only one observation. The J gene is TRBJ1-1, the V gene TRBV30; perhaps TRBD1 as D (5 bases). V dropped 6 bases and J dropped 13 bases, with 15 bases sitting between them. This CDR3 comprises 10 residues. The V gene's germline CDR1 is GTSNPN and CDR2 SVGIG (reference sequence). CDR3 sequence (DNA): TGTGCCTGTGAGGGGAGATCAGATTTCTTT. Amino acids: CACEGRSDFF.

This clonotype occurred a few times. This chain links TRBV3-1 with TRBJ2-3; 7 nucleotides align to TRBD2. The germline V gene encodes CDR1 LGHDT and CDR2 YNNKEL (reference sequence). Germline trimming cut 4 bases from V and 0 bases from J; bases unmatched to any gene: 4. The CDR3 loop spans 15 amino acids. This CDR3 is CASSLGTKSTDTQYF. The CDR3 DNA is TGTGCCAGCAGCCTCGGGACTAAGAGCACAGATACGCAGTATTTT.

The V gene is TRBV28, the J gene TRBJ2-2; no firm D call. Trimming cost V 4 bases and J 8 bases, with 11 bases left between them. The length of the CDR3 is 13 residues. Germline-derived CDR1 and CDR2 are MDHEN and SYDVKM. CDR3 nucleotides: TGTGCCAGCAGTTCCCTAGGGCCAGGGGAGCTGTTTTTT. Its translation: CASSSLGPGELFF.

The chain is built from TRBV10-3 and TRBJ2-2, with D tentatively TRBD1 (5 bases). V dropped 11 bases and J dropped 1 base, with 17 bases sitting between them. The CDR3 has 15 residues. Germline assignment: CDR1 ENHRY and CDR2 SYGVKD. The CDR3 sequence is CASTPTARNTGELFF. The CDR3 DNA is TGTGCCTCCACCCCGACAGCCCGGAACACCGGGGAGCTGTTTTTT.

This clonotype has a handful of counts. In DNA, the CDR3 is TGTGCCAGCAGCTTAGAGGGGGGGAATCAGCCCCAGCATTTT. Protein: CASSLEGGNQPQHF. The chain joins TRBV7-9 to TRBJ1-5; D may be TRBD1 (6 bases). The CDR3 has 14 amino acids. CDR1 is SEHNR and CDR2 is FQNEAQ in the germline V gene (reference sequence). Between the trimmed V and J ends, which lost 1 base and 4 bases, there was a span of 8 bases. Full variable domain (outside the CDR3, taken from reference TRBV7-9 and TRBJ1-5): DTGVSQNPRHKITKRGQNVTFRCDPISEHNRLYWYRQTLGQGPEFLTYFQNEAQLEKSRLLSDRFSAERPKGSFSTLEIQRTEQGDSAMYLCASSLEGGNQPQHFGDGTRLSIL.

Many counts were recorded for this clonotype. The CDR3 nucleotides are TGTGCCAGCAGCCACCACATAAGACTAGCTGGGACAGATACGCAGTATTTT. It encodes CASSHHIRLAGTDTQYF. The chain is built from TRBV14 and TRBJ2-3; 7 nucleotides agree with TRBD2. From germline, CDR1 is SGHDN and CDR2 FVKESK. V lost 3 bases and J lost 3; bases outside the gene matches: 12. The CDR3 totals 17 residues.

This clonotype was counted many times. The chain employs TRBV11-2 and TRBJ2-7; 7 bases agree with TRBD1. The V segment lost 5 bases and the J segment 3 bases; nucleotides outside the gene matches: 13. From germline, CDR1 is SGHAT and CDR2 FQNNGV. The CDR3 consists of 16 residues. CDR3 amino acids: CASSPDRATTGYEQYF. The CDR3 nucleotides are TGTGCCAGCAGCCCTGACAGGGCGACTACGGGCTACGAGCAGTACTTC.

This chain joins TRBV29-1 and TRBJ2-1; TRBD2 aligns across 9 bases. V gave up 1 base and J gave up 7 bases; unmatched junction bases: 8. Germline loops: CDR1 SQVTM, CDR2 ANQGSEA. The CDR3 runs 15 residues. CDR3 DNA sequence: TGCAGCGTTGAAGCCCTGACTAGCGGACTTAATGAGCAGTTCTTC. Its protein is CSVEALTSGLNEQFF.

This clonotype was observed many times. J is TRBJ2-1 and V is TRBV6-5, with TRBD2 as a possible D gene (6 bases). Trimming took off 0 bases at V and 5 bases at J, with 17 bases between the two ends. Germline assignment: CDR1 MNHEY and CDR2 SVGAGI. The CDR3 is 17 amino acids. The CDR3 loop reads CASSYSDLREVDNEQFF. DNA for the CDR3: TGTGCCAGCAGTTACTCGGACCTGAGGGAGGTAGACAATGAGCAGTTCTTC.

The CDR3 DNA sequence: TGTGCCAGTAGTAAGACAGGGGGGGGCAATCAGCCCCAGCATTTT. Protein sequence: CASSKTGGGNQPQHF. V is TRBV19 and J is TRBJ1-5, with 9 bases aligning to TRBD1. V lost 4 bases and J lost 2; bases outside the gene matches: 3. CDR3 length: 15 amino acids. Per germline, CDR1 LNHDA and CDR2 SQIVND (reference sequence).

The chain couples TRBV27 to TRBJ2-7; D tentatively fits TRBD1 or TRBD2 (5 bases each). V was cut by 4 bases and J by 4 bases, with 14 bases left in between. Germline V lookup: CDR1 MNHEY, CDR2 SMNVEV (reference sequence). The CDR3 consists of 14 residues. CDR3 sequence (DNA): TGTGCCAGCAGTTACGCCATCGGGGCATACGAGCAGTACTTC. Amino acid sequence: CASSYAIGAYEQYF.

The chain employs TRBV7-9 and TRBJ1-2; 7 nucleotides agree with TRBD1. The V gene's germline CDR1 is SEHNR and CDR2 FQNEAQ (reference sequence). The CDR3 has 15 residues. Trimming removed 6 bases from V and 4 bases from J; junction bases left unmatched: 11. The CDR3 reads CASRPNRGPLYGYTF. The CDR3 bases are TGTGCCAGCAGACCCAACAGGGGCCCGCTCTATGGCTACACCTTC.

J is TRBJ1-2 and V is TRBV7-9; the D is unclear. Per the germline V gene, CDR1 is SEHNR and CDR2 is FQNEAQ (reference sequence). The CDR3 is 15 amino acids. The germline V and J ends were trimmed by 7 bases and 0 bases, with 15 bases remaining between them. This chain's CDR3 is CASTPPGSPNYGYTF. CDR3 coding DNA: TGTGCCAGCACCCCGCCGGGGTCCCCTAACTATGGCTACACCTTC.

This chain joins TRBV20-1 and TRBJ2-1, with no clear D. V gave up 3 bases and J gave up 8 bases, with 14 bases separating them. This CDR3 spans 13 amino acids. CDR1 is DFQATT and CDR2 is SNEGSKA in the germline V gene (reference sequence). The CDR3 loop is CSASSRRADEQFF. CDR3 DNA: TGCAGTGCTAGTTCGAGAAGGGCGGATGAGCAGTTCTTC.

This clonotype was found a few times. The chain is built from TRBV12-5 and TRBJ2-5; tentative D call: TRBD1 (6 bases). Trimming removed 3 bases from V and 1 base from J, with 15 bases in between. Germline-derived CDR1 and CDR2 are LGHNT and FRNRAP. The CDR3 is 16 amino acids. In DNA form, the CDR3 reads TGTGCTAGTGGTTTCCGACAGGCAGTTCCCCAAGAGACCCAGTACTTC. Translating gives CASGFRQAVPQETQYF.

This clonotype was observed a few times. The genes are TRBV20-1 and TRBJ2-2; the match to TRBD1 covers 9 bases. The CDR3 loop spans 14 amino acids. The V gene end was trimmed by 5 bases and the J gene end by 1 base; junction bases not matched to a gene: 2. CDR1 is DFQATT, CDR2 SNEGSKA, per germline (reference sequence). As DNA, the CDR3 is TGCAGTGCTCGGGACAGGGTGAACACCGGGGAGCTGTTTTTT. Amino acid sequence: CSARDRVNTGELFF.

In its sample, this clonotype was seen a few times. The genes are TRBV15 and TRBJ2-6; D gene ambiguous. The ends were cut back, 8 bases at V and 1 base at J, with 12 bases in the middle. Germline assignment: CDR1 LNHNV and CDR2 YYDKDF (reference sequence). The CDR3 length is 15 residues. The CDR3 loop reads CATYPVGSGANVLTF. The CDR3 region has the DNA TGTGCCACCTACCCTGTGGGGTCTGGGGCCAACGTCCTGACTTTC.